The 18 T cell receptor beta chains listed next were all sequenced from one sample in a study of identical twins. TCRdb independently ran MiXCR on the 5' RACE reads; one entry per CDR3 protein. The sample gives about 660,000 distinct CDR3 sequences, under 9% of which show up once; around 0.98% is in the top ten. These same data were also listed under a study on yellow fever vaccine responses in identical twins.

The specimen sequenced was PBMCs. The receptors come from a woman aged 18 to 35 in good health.

The rearrangement links TRBV18 to TRBJ2-7; TRBD1 or TRBD2 may be the D gene (5 bases each). Germline V CDR1 and CDR2: KGHSH, LQKENI. V dropped 5 bases and J dropped 6 bases, with 11 bases sitting between them. The CDR3 length is 12 residues. CDR3 in amino acids: CASSEGLGEQYF. The DNA of the CDR3 is TGTGCCAGCTCAGAGGGGTTGGGCGAGCAGTACTTC.

This clonotype was seen repeatedly, ten times or more. V gene TRBV12-3 or TRBV12-4 combines with J gene TRBJ1-2, with D tentatively TRBD1 (5 bases). This CDR3 spans 12 amino acids. V dropped 3 bases and J dropped 4 bases, with 6 bases sitting between them. CDR3 sequence (DNA): TGTGCCAGCAGTTTCGGGGCCTATGGCTACACCTTC. It encodes CASSFGAYGYTF.

This clonotype was seen repeatedly, ten times or more. The chain recombines TRBV6-5 with TRBJ2-1; D is uncertain. The CDR3 consists of 13 residues. Trimming left V 0 bases short and J 8 bases short, with 8 bases between. Germline CDR1 is MNHEY and CDR2 is SVGAGI. The CDR3 bases are TGTGCCAGCAGTTACTCTGGTTTCGATGAGCAGTTCTTC. This translates into CASSYSGFDEQFF.

This clonotype came up many times. DNA of the CDR3: TGTGCCAGCAGTTACTCGAAGGTTAACGGGTTTTACAATGAGCAGTTCTTC. Its translation: CASSYSKVNGFYNEQFF. This chain joins TRBV6-2 or TRBV6-3 and TRBJ2-1; D is ambiguous. This CDR3 has 17 residues. Trimming took 0 bases from V and 4 from J, leaving 16 bases between them. From germline, CDR1 is MNHEY and CDR2 SVGEGT.

This clonotype was recorded at least ten times. The chain has TRBV27 and TRBJ2-3, with D unresolved. The germline V gene encodes CDR1 MNHEY and CDR2 SMNVEV (reference sequence). Trimming left V 4 bases short and J 4 bases short, with 15 bases between. The CDR3 runs to 15 residues. CDR3: CASSSRASRADTQYF. CDR3 sequence (DNA): TGTGCCAGCAGTTCCCGGGCCTCTAGGGCAGATACGCAGTATTTT.

This clonotype was observed a handful of times. The chain couples TRBV7-3 to TRBJ2-3, with 8 bases matching TRBD1. With 5 bases clipped from V and 4 bases from J, the junction kept 5 bases outside the gene matches. Germline V gene lookup returns CDR1 SGHTA and CDR2 FQGTGA. CDR3 length: 14 amino acids. CDR3 DNA sequence: TGTGCCAGCAGCATTGGACAGGGATCAGATACGCAGTATTTT. It yields the protein CASSIGQGSDTQYF.

In this sample, this clonotype turned up a few times. V gene TRBV12-3 or TRBV12-4 combines with J gene TRBJ2-7; 10 bases align to TRBD1. J gave up 9 bases and V 3 bases, and 8 bases lay outside the gene matches. The CDR3 totals 14 residues. CDR3 sequence: CASSLGTGEFGQYF. The CDR3 coding sequence is TGTGCCAGCAGTTTGGGGACAGGGGAATTCGGGCAGTACTTC.

This clonotype was observed many times. The J gene is TRBJ1-1, the V gene TRBV10-3, with 12 bases identical to TRBD1. Germline V gives CDR1 ENHRY, CDR2 SYGVKD. Trimming at V came to 6 bases and at J to 1 base, leaving 6 bases not matched to a gene. The CDR3 has 16 residues. CDR3 in DNA: TGTGCCATCAGGGCCGGGACAGGGGGCGCGAACACTGAAGCTTTCTTT. The encoded protein is CAIRAGTGGANTEAFF.

This clonotype was picked up many times. This chain uses TRBV2 with TRBJ2-1, with D uncertain. Trimming took off 2 bases at V and 0 bases at J, with 8 bases between the two ends. This CDR3 region has 15 residues. Germline CDR1 and CDR2: SNHLY and FYNNEI. The CDR3 sequence is CASSERTYSYNEQFF. The CDR3 coding sequence is TGTGCCAGCAGTGAAAGGACCTACTCCTACAATGAGCAGTTCTTC. The whole variable domain, filled in from reference TRBV2 and TRBJ2-1, reads EPEVTQTPSHQVTQMGQEVILRCVPISNHLYFYWYRQILGQKVEFLVSFYNNEISEKSEIFDDQFSVERPDGSNFTLKIRSTKLEDSAMYFCASSERTYSYNEQFFGPGTRLTVL.

For this clonotype: A much larger clone differs from this one at a single base, so this may be a read error. The V and J genes are TRBV27 and TRBJ2-3; D perhaps matches TRBD2 (5 bases). Germline V CDR1 and CDR2: MNHEY, SMNVEV (reference sequence). CDR3 length: 15 amino acids. Here the CDR3 reads CASSFISGNENTKYF. For the CDR3, the DNA is TGTGCCAGCAGTTTTATCTCGGGGAATGAGAATACGAAGTATTTT.

This clonotype appeared many times. Mismatch with germline at one junction end may stem from a read error. The chain couples TRBV5-1 to TRBJ2-1; 15 bases map to TRBD2. This CDR3 region has 16 residues. CDR1 SGHRS and CDR2 YFSETQ come from the germline V gene. As DNA, the CDR3 is TGCGCCAGCAGCTCTGGGACTAGCGGGGGGCCCCCGTTTGGTCTCTTC. Protein sequence: CASSSGTSGGPPFGLF.

The chain is built from TRBV6-1 and TRBJ2-2, with D hard to call. Germline CDR1 reads MNHNS; CDR2 reads SASEGT. This CDR3 is 13 amino acids long. V was cut by 7 bases and J by 0 bases, with 6 bases left in between. CDR3 protein: CASTTANTGELFF. The CDR3 DNA follows: TGTGCCAGCACGACGGCGAACACCGGGGAGCTGTTTTTT.

The CDR3 sequence: CASSSGTGAAYEQYF. In DNA, the CDR3 is TGTGCCAGCAGCTCCGGGACAGGGGCCGCCTACGAGCAGTACTTC. The chain couples TRBV7-2 to TRBJ2-7; 10 nucleotides line up with TRBD1. This CDR3 has 15 residues. The germline V gene encodes CDR1 SGHTA and CDR2 FQGNSA. The J segment lost 2 bases and the V segment lost 4 bases, leaving 5 bases of the junction unmatched.

J is TRBJ2-7 and V is TRBV7-9, with 8 positions matching TRBD2. Germline V lookup: CDR1 SEHNR, CDR2 FQNEAQ (reference sequence). The junction had 8 bases not matched to a gene; V was cut back by 4 bases and J by 6 bases. CDR3 length: 14 residues. This CDR3 reads CASSSSGTRGEQYF. The CDR3 DNA reads TGTGCCAGCAGCTCTTCCGGGACTAGAGGCGAGCAGTACTTC. The whole variable domain, remainder taken from reference TRBV7-9 and TRBJ2-7, is DTGVSQNPRHKITKRGQNVTFRCDPISEHNRLYWYRQTLGQGPEFLTYFQNEAQLEKSRLLSDRFSAERPKGSFSTLEIQRTEQGDSAMYLCASSSSGTRGEQYFGPGTRLTVT.

This clonotype showed up many times. The chain has TRBV12-3 or TRBV12-4 and TRBJ2-1, with TRBD1 as a possible D gene (6 bases). The CDR3 extends over 15 amino acids. V was clipped by 3 bases and J by 7 bases, with 16 bases between them. The CDR3 coding sequence is TGTGCCAGCAGTTTGAGAGGGGGACCAAGGAATGAGCAGTTCTTC. Its translation is CASSLRGGPRNEQFF.

In its sample, this clonotype was seen many times. The chain is built from TRBV5-1 and TRBJ2-6; D not resolved. V was clipped by 4 bases and J by 0 bases, with 8 bases between them. Germline CDR1 SGHRS, CDR2 YFSETQ. This CDR3 comprises 15 residues. The CDR3: CASSLSVSGANVLTF. The CDR3 DNA follows: TGCGCCAGCAGCCTTTCGGTCTCTGGGGCCAACGTCCTGACTTTC.

This clonotype has more than one count but fewer than ten. The gene calls are TRBV12-3 or TRBV12-4 and TRBJ1-4; D may be TRBD1 (6 bases). The V end was cut by 5 bases, the J end by 5 bases, with 12 bases between. CDR3 size: 14 residues. This chain's CDR3 is CASSTTGSNEKLFF. CDR3 nucleotides: TGTGCCAGCAGTACGACAGGCTCGAATGAAAAACTGTTTTTT.

The chain has TRBV9 and TRBJ2-1; 9 bases are shared with TRBD2. Germline lookup yields CDR1 SGDLS and CDR2 YYNGEE. The CDR3 totals 15 residues. After removal of 0 bases from V and 8 bases from J, the junction contained 6 bases not matched to a gene. CDR3: CASSVGLAGRDEQFF. The CDR3 nucleotides are TGTGCCAGCAGCGTAGGCCTAGCGGGGAGGGATGAGCAGTTCTTC. The variable domain in full, with the rest retrieved from reference TRBV9 and TRBJ2-1, is DSGVTQTPKHLITATGQRVTLRCSPRSGDLSVYWYQQSLDQGLQFLIQYYNGEERAKGNILERFSAQQFPDLHSELNLSSLELGDSALYFCASSVGLAGRDEQFFGPGTRLTVL.